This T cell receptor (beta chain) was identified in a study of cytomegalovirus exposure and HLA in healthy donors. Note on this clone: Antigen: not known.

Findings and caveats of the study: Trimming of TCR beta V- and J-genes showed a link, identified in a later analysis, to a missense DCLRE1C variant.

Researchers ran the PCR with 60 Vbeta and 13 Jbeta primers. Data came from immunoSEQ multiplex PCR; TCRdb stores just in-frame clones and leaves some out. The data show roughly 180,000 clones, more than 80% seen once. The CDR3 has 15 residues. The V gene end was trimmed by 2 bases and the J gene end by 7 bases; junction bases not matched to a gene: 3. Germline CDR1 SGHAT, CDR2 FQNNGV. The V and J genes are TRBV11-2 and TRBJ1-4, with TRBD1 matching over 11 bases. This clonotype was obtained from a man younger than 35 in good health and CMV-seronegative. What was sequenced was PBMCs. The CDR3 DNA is TGTGCCAGCAGCTTACTTGGGACAGGGGGTGAAAAACTGTTTTTT. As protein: CASSLLGTGGEKLFF.